This T cell receptor (beta chain) is drawn from a study of blood T cell repertoires in COVID-19. Turning to the study itself: Spain, Italy and the United States supplied samples that represented acute and convalescent COVID-19. The analysed material was cDNA or gDNA that came from T cells, B-cell-depleted T cells, or PBMCs.

Authors' processing steps: For nucleated cells, counts were estimated from reference gene primer amplification. The repertoire was sequenced with immunoSEQ multiplex PCR; TCRdb's copy has only in-frame clones and lacks some. V, J and clone size derive from that table, while D and trimming were established from the DNA sequence. Here the sample spans about 110,000 clones, over 65% being singletons. CDR3 length: 15 amino acids. Germline CDR1 is WSHSY and CDR2 is SAAADI. J was trimmed by 0 bases and V by 6 bases; bases with no gene match: 4. The receptor's source is a woman at least 80 years old with acute or convalescent COVID-19. Sequenced: peripheral blood. This rearrangement joins TRBV10-2 to TRBJ1-4, with TRBD1 identical over 7 bases. The CDR3 spells CASSFGTATNEKLFF. CDR3 DNA: TGCGCCAGCAGCTTCGGGACAGCAACTAATGAAAAACTGTTTTTT.